Listed below are T cell receptor beta chains from one sample, sequenced in a study of blood T cell repertoires in COVID-19. Profiled with immunoSEQ multiplex PCR; TCRdb holds only in-frame clones, not every one. The sample records approximately 280,000 clones, approximately 88% being singletons. The sequencing input was peripheral blood. All receptors derive from a human donor with COVID-19, enrolled during active disease. The donor label of this sample is uncertain. CDR3s include the opening cysteine and the closing phenylalanine or tryptophan. Rows give clone size only sometimes, using once, few, many, or a class for an expanded clone.

TRBV5-1	TRBJ2-1	-	CASSLAGRVNEQFF
TRBV11-2	TRBJ1-1	-	CASRTFMDTEAFF
TRBV5-7	TRBJ2-2	-	CANPGTANTGELFF
TRBV28	TRBJ2-7	-	CASSPRTGGSYEQYF
TRBV6-5	TRBJ1-4	-	CASSHDRENEKLFF
TRBV28	TRBJ1-5	-	CASSFMLTATGGPQHF
TRBV6-5	TRBJ2-5	once	CASSYSRLGAGETQYF
TRBV6-5	TRBJ2-5	-	CASRSPSGQETQYF
TRBV28	TRBJ2-1	-	CASTLSWANEQFF
TRBV10-2	TRBJ1-2	-	CASTAGYGYTF
TRBV29-1	TRBJ2-1	-	CSAAMTYNEQFF
TRBV28	TRBJ2-2	-	CASSLGQGGNTGELFF
TRBV5-4	TRBJ2-7	-	CASSPDSLLGEQYF
TRBV24-1	TRBJ1-2	-	CATSPGLNYGYTF
TRBV3-1/TRBV3-2	TRBJ1-1	-	CASLHEAGEAFF
TRBV25-1	TRBJ1-4	-	CASSEFTGDEKLFF
TRBV11-3	TRBJ2-1	-	CASSPDGGTYNEQFF
TRBV5-1	TRBJ2-1	-	CASSPRLAGNEQFF
TRBV29-1	TRBJ1-5	-	CSASGGNQPQHF
TRBV18	TRBJ1-2	-	CASSTDRDAYGYTF
TRBV7-3	TRBJ2-1	-	CASSLKSGDYNEQFF
TRBV24-1	TRBJ2-3	-	CATRPAGSDTQYF
TRBV7-2	TRBJ2-5	-	CASSPRDRGRPETQYF
TRBV7-2	TRBJ1-1	-	CASSSRPMNTEAFF
TRBV6-2/TRBV6-3	TRBJ2-7	-	CASSYSDSTEGYEQYF
TRBV7-9	TRBJ2-1	once	CASSRGDTSNEQFF
TRBV28	TRBJ1-1	-	CASSFSRQLNTEAFF
TRBV7-3	TRBJ2-7	-	CASSFLAGAEQYF
TRBV5-1	TRBJ1-1	-	CASGQGAGNTEAFF
TRBV27	TRBJ2-1	-	CASTFAGLVFNEQFF
TRBV9	TRBJ2-2	-	CASSAPPLESGRHTGELFF
TRBV28	TRBJ2-2	-	CASLTAGEITGELFF
TRBV9	TRBJ1-3	-	CASSAAFQLSGNTIYF
TRBV16	TRBJ2-3	-	CASSQTATSTDTQYF
TRBV5-5	TRBJ1-3	-	CASSSDGDTIYF
TRBV5-1	TRBJ1-1	-	CASSLGTGYTEAFF
TRBV5-1	TRBJ1-2	-	CASSRGQGAMDGYTF
TRBV5-1	TRBJ2-1	-	CASSLAGVSSYNEQFF
TRBV7-3	TRBJ2-3	once	CASSQGLAVTDTQYF
TRBV9	TRBJ1-4	-	CASSVGAGLNEKLFF
TRBV27	TRBJ1-2	-	CASSPLYGYTF
TRBV30	TRBJ1-4	-	CACLVTSNEKLFF
TRBV10-3	TRBJ1-2	-	CAINRDRGRDGYTF
TRBV10-3	TRBJ2-7	once	CAIRLGQGYEQYF
TRBV21-1	TRBJ2-3	-	CASSKERGARGTQYF
TRBV5-6	TRBJ1-5	-	CASSSGRGVVQPQHF
TRBV30	TRBJ1-2	-	CAWSTGSGYTF
TRBV28	TRBJ2-7	-	CASSLTGTGFYEQYF
TRBV5-4	TRBJ2-3	once	CASSLELAGGPDTQYF
TRBV5-1	TRBJ2-1	few	CASSSSSGTHNEQFF
TRBV28	TRBJ2-7	-	CASSFAAGKYF
TRBV5-1	TRBJ2-7	few	CASSAEGYEQYF
TRBV5-1	TRBJ2-7	once	CASSPDLSSGSYEQYF
TRBV4-3	TRBJ1-3	-	CASSQTYPGNTIYF
TRBV5-1	TRBJ2-7	-	CASSLNLGTSGIYEQYF